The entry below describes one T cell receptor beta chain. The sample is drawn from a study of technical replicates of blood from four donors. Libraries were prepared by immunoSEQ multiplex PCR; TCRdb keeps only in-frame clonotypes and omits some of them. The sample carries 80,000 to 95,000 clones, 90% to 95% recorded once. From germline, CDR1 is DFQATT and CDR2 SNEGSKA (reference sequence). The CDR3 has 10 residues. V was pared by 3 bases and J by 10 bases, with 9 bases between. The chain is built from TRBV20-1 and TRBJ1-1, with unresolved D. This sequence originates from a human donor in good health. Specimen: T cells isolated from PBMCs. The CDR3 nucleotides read TGCAGTGCTAGTCCAGGAGGAGCTTTCTTT. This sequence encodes CSASPGGAFF.